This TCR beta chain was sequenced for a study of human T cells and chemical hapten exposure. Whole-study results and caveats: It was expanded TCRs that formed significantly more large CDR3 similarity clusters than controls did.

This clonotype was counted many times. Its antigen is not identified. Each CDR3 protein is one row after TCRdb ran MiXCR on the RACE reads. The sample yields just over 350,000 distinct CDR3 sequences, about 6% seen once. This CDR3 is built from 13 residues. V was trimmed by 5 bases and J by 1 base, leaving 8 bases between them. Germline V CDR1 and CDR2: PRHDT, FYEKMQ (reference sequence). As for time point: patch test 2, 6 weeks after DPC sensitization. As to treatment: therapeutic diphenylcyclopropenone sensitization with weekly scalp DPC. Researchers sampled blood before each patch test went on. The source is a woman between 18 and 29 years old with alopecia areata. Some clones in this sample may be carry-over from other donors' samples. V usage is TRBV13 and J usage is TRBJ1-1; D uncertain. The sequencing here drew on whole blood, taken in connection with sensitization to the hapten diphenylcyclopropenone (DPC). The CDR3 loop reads CASSRAENTEAFF. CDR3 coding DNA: TGTGCCAGCAGCCGAGCTGAGAACACTGAAGCTTTCTTT.